Listed below are T cell receptor beta chains from one sample, sequenced in a study of cytomegalovirus exposure and HLA in healthy donors. Assay used: immunoSEQ multiplex PCR; TCRdb lists only in-frame clones, some missing. This sample has some 180,000 clones; about 89% occur once, and the top ten carry about 7.7%. Sequenced material: PBMCs. These TCRs come from a young man in good health and CMV-seropositive. Each CDR3 is given with its conserved first and last residue. The order of the fields is J gene, V gene, clone size, D gene, CDR3 protein, CDR3 DNA. D genes are given only for firm matches. Clone size is stated in some rows and not others, as once, few, many or a class when expanded.

j_gene: TRBJ1-1
v_gene: TRBV2
abundance: once
d_gene: -
CDR3aa: CASSEEGPNTEAFF
CDR3nt: TGTGCCAGCAGTGAAGAGGGACCAAACACTGAAGCTTTCTTT

j_gene: TRBJ2-5
v_gene: TRBV6-5
abundance: -
d_gene: TRBD2
CDR3aa: CASSPSGGLQETQYF
CDR3nt: TGTGCCAGCAGTCCTAGCGGGGGGCTCCAAGAGACCCAGTACTTC

j_gene: TRBJ1-5
v_gene: TRBV5-5
abundance: few
d_gene: -
CDR3aa: CASSSFLPVGQPQHF
CDR3nt: TGTGCCAGCAGCTCATTTCTACCCGTGGGACAGCCCCAGCATTTT

j_gene: TRBJ1-1
v_gene: TRBV5-1
abundance: -
d_gene: -
CDR3aa: CASASQPNTEAFF
CDR3nt: TGCGCCAGCGCAAGCCAACCGAACACTGAAGCTTTCTTT

j_gene: TRBJ1-1
v_gene: TRBV6-6
abundance: once
d_gene: TRBD1
CDR3aa: CASLSQGEGTEAFF
CDR3nt: TGTGCCAGCCTGTCCCAGGGGGAGGGGACTGAAGCTTTCTTT

j_gene: TRBJ2-3
v_gene: TRBV5-1
abundance: -
d_gene: TRBD1
CDR3aa: CASSFWTGRTDTQYF
CDR3nt: TGCGCCAGCAGCTTTTGGACAGGGCGCACAGATACGCAGTATTTT

j_gene: TRBJ1-5
v_gene: TRBV4-1
abundance: -
d_gene: -
CDR3aa: CASGPGGGLNQPQHF
CDR3nt: TGCGCCAGCGGACCTGGGGGGGGCCTGAATCAGCCCCAGCATTTT

j_gene: TRBJ1-1
v_gene: TRBV7-6
abundance: once
d_gene: -
CDR3aa: CASSLGGVTEAFF
CDR3nt: TGTGCCAGCAGCTTAGGGGGGGTAACTGAAGCTTTCTTT

j_gene: TRBJ1-4
v_gene: TRBV11-2
abundance: -
d_gene: -
CDR3aa: CASSLLSGITFELFF
CDR3nt: TGTGCCAGCAGCCTCCTTTCGGGGATCACCTTTGAACTGTTTTTT

j_gene: TRBJ1-1
v_gene: TRBV29-1
abundance: -
d_gene: -
CDR3aa: CSVLQGHVAEAFF
CDR3nt: TGCAGCGTTCTCCAGGGGCACGTCGCTGAAGCTTTCTTT

j_gene: TRBJ2-7
v_gene: TRBV7-8
abundance: -
d_gene: -
CDR3aa: CASSLARFPDKRTYEQYF
CDR3nt: TGTGCCAGCAGCTTAGCTCGTTTCCCGGACAAAAGAACCTACGAGCAGTACTTC

j_gene: TRBJ1-1
v_gene: TRBV18
abundance: -
d_gene: -
CDR3aa: CASSLGQNTEAFF
CDR3nt: TGTGCCAGCTCACTGGGGCAGAACACTGAAGCTTTCTTT

j_gene: TRBJ2-6
v_gene: TRBV5-1
abundance: once
d_gene: -
CDR3aa: CASSSVTGTPGANVLTF
CDR3nt: TGCGCCAGCAGCTCGGTTACCGGGACACCTGGGGCCAACGTCCTGACTTTC

j_gene: TRBJ2-5
v_gene: TRBV7-2
abundance: -
d_gene: -
CDR3aa: CASSHRVYQETQYF
CDR3nt: TGTGCCAGCAGTCACAGGGTATACCAAGAGACCCAGTACTTC

j_gene: TRBJ2-3
v_gene: TRBV4-3
abundance: -
d_gene: TRBD2
CDR3aa: CASSQEGTSGGTDTQYF
CDR3nt: TGCGCCAGCAGCCAAGAAGGGACTAGCGGGGGCACAGATACGCAGTATTTT

j_gene: TRBJ1-1
v_gene: TRBV27
abundance: -
d_gene: -
CDR3aa: CASSSITGTTNTEAFF
CDR3nt: TGTGCCAGCAGCTCGATAACCGGGACGACTAACACTGAAGCTTTCTTT

j_gene: TRBJ2-3
v_gene: TRBV5-1
abundance: -
d_gene: TRBD2
CDR3aa: CASSPGGASTDTQYF
CDR3nt: TGCGCCAGCAGCCCCGGGGGGGCTAGTACAGATACGCAGTATTTT

j_gene: TRBJ2-3
v_gene: TRBV6-5
abundance: -
d_gene: TRBD1
CDR3aa: CASRTGQGGTDTQYF
CDR3nt: TGTGCCAGCAGAACAGGACAGGGTGGAACAGATACGCAGTATTTT

j_gene: TRBJ1-2
v_gene: TRBV30
abundance: -
d_gene: -
CDR3aa: CAWSVGGPRGYTF
CDR3nt: TGTGCCTGGAGTGTAGGAGGGCCCCGTGGCTACACCTTC

j_gene: TRBJ1-4
v_gene: TRBV27
abundance: -
d_gene: -
CDR3aa: CASRSGDTNEKLFF
CDR3nt: TGTGCCAGCAGGTCAGGGGACACTAATGAAAAACTGTTTTTT

j_gene: TRBJ2-5
v_gene: TRBV19
abundance: -
d_gene: -
CDR3aa: CASSMVLPGGGGQETQYF
CDR3nt: TGTGCCAGTAGTATGGTTCTACCAGGCGGAGGGGGTCAAGAGACCCAGTACTTC

j_gene: TRBJ2-1
v_gene: TRBV7-3
abundance: -
d_gene: -
CDR3aa: CASSVQGSSSYNEQFF
CDR3nt: TGTGCCAGCAGCGTACAGGGAAGTAGCTCCTACAATGAGCAGTTCTTC

j_gene: TRBJ2-7
v_gene: TRBV27
abundance: -
d_gene: -
CDR3aa: CASSLTGKHEQYF
CDR3nt: TGTGCCAGCAGTCTGACAGGAAAACACGAGCAGTACTTC

j_gene: TRBJ1-2
v_gene: TRBV28
abundance: -
d_gene: TRBD1
CDR3aa: CASSQNQGARGYTF
CDR3nt: TGTGCCAGCAGTCAAAACCAGGGGGCGAGGGGCTACACCTTC

j_gene: TRBJ1-3
v_gene: TRBV7-9
abundance: -
d_gene: -
CDR3aa: CASSPRDTIYF
CDR3nt: TGTGCCAGCAGCCCCCGGGACACCATATATTTT

j_gene: TRBJ1-1
v_gene: TRBV19
abundance: once
d_gene: -
CDR3aa: CAILGLGNTEAFF
CDR3nt: TGTGCCATTCTGGGGCTGGGGAACACTGAAGCTTTCTTT

j_gene: TRBJ2-7
v_gene: TRBV6-5
abundance: -
d_gene: TRBD1
CDR3aa: CASSKTGYGEQYF
CDR3nt: TGTGCCAGCAGTAAGACAGGGTATGGCGAGCAGTACTTC

j_gene: TRBJ2-7
v_gene: TRBV15
abundance: -
d_gene: TRBD1
CDR3aa: CATSRMAIQGVGEQYF
CDR3nt: TGTGCCACCAGCAGAATGGCGATCCAGGGGGTCGGCGAGCAGTACTTC

j_gene: TRBJ1-2
v_gene: TRBV30
abundance: -
d_gene: -
CDR3aa: CAWSVAGRFYGYTF
CDR3nt: TGTGCCTGGAGTGTAGCGGGGCGGTTTTATGGCTACACCTTC

j_gene: TRBJ1-4
v_gene: TRBV11-2
abundance: -
d_gene: TRBD1
CDR3aa: CASSSLGQRNEKLFF
CDR3nt: TGTGCCAGCAGCTCCCTGGGACAGAGGAATGAAAAACTGTTTTTT

j_gene: TRBJ2-7
v_gene: TRBV11-2
abundance: -
d_gene: -
CDR3aa: CASSLPNSRTYEQYF
CDR3nt: TGTGCCAGCAGCTTACCTAATAGCCGCACCTACGAGCAGTACTTC

j_gene: TRBJ2-5
v_gene: TRBV7-2
abundance: -
d_gene: -
CDR3aa: CASSLNKETQYF
CDR3nt: TGTGCCAGCAGCTTGAATAAAGAGACCCAGTACTTC

j_gene: TRBJ1-1
v_gene: TRBV30
abundance: -
d_gene: -
CDR3aa: CAWGGLRNTEAFF
CDR3nt: TGTGCCTGGGGCGGGTTAAGGAACACTGAAGCTTTCTTT

j_gene: TRBJ2-5
v_gene: TRBV5-4
abundance: few
d_gene: TRBD2
CDR3aa: CASSQNSGGQETQYF
CDR3nt: TGTGCCAGCAGCCAAAATAGCGGGGGACAAGAGACCCAGTACTTC

j_gene: TRBJ2-1
v_gene: TRBV4-1
abundance: -
d_gene: -
CDR3aa: CASSPMGGSEQFF
CDR3nt: TGCGCCAGCAGCCCCATGGGTGGGAGCGAGCAGTTCTTC

j_gene: TRBJ2-1
v_gene: TRBV11-3
abundance: once
d_gene: -
CDR3aa: CASSTSYRSYNEQFF
CDR3nt: TGTGCCAGCAGCACCTCATACCGGTCCTACAATGAGCAGTTCTTC

j_gene: TRBJ1-5
v_gene: TRBV19
abundance: -
d_gene: -
CDR3aa: CASSGTLYSNQPQHF
CDR3nt: TGTGCCAGTTCCGGGACACTTTATAGCAATCAGCCCCAGCATTTT

j_gene: TRBJ1-5
v_gene: TRBV6-5
abundance: few
d_gene: -
CDR3aa: CASRTWTDNQPQHF
CDR3nt: TGTGCCAGCAGGACATGGACAGACAATCAGCCCCAGCATTTT

j_gene: TRBJ2-5
v_gene: TRBV27
abundance: -
d_gene: -
CDR3aa: CASEGMEQETQYF
CDR3nt: TGTGCCAGCGAGGGGATGGAACAAGAGACCCAGTACTTC

j_gene: TRBJ2-2
v_gene: TRBV5-4
abundance: -
d_gene: -
CDR3aa: CASSSPTRVTGELFF
CDR3nt: TGTGCCAGCAGCTCCCCTACCCGGGTCACCGGGGAGCTGTTTTTT

j_gene: TRBJ2-1
v_gene: TRBV6-5
abundance: -
d_gene: -
CDR3aa: CASSSSGVGSYNEQFF
CDR3nt: TGTGCCAGCAGTTCCTCAGGGGTGGGCTCCTACAATGAGCAGTTCTTC

j_gene: TRBJ1-1
v_gene: TRBV30
abundance: -
d_gene: -
CDR3aa: CACSLNTEAFF
CDR3nt: TGTGCCTGCTCGTTGAACACTGAAGCTTTCTTT